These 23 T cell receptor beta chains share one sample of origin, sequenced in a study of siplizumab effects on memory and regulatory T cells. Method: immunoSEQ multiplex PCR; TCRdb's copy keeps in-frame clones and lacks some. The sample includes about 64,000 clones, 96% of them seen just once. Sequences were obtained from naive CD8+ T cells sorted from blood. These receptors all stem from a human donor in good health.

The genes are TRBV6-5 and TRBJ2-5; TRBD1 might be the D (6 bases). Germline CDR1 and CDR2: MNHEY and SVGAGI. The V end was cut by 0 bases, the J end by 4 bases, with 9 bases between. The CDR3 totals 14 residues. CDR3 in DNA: TGTGCCAGCAGTTACTCGGACAGAGGAGAGACCCAGTACTTC. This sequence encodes CASSYSDRGETQYF.

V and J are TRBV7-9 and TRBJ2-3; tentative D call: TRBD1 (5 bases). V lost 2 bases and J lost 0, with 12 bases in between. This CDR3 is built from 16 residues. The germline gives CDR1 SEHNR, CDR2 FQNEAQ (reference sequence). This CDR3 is CASSLLQASSTDTQYF. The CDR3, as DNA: TGTGCCAGCAGCTTATTACAGGCCTCTAGCACAGATACGCAGTATTTT. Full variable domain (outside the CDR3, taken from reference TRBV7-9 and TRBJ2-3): DTGVSQNPRHKITKRGQNVTFRCDPISEHNRLYWYRQTLGQGPEFLTYFQNEAQLEKSRLLSDRFSAERPKGSFSTLEIQRTEQGDSAMYLCASSLLQASSTDTQYFGPGTRLTVL.

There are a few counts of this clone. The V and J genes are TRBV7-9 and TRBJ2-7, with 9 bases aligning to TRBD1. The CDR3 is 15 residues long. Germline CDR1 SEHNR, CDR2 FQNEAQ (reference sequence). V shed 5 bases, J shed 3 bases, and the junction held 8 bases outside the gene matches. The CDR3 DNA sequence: TGTGCCAGCAGCCCTACAGGGGGCTTCTACTACGAGCAGTACTTC. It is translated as CASSPTGGFYYEQYF.

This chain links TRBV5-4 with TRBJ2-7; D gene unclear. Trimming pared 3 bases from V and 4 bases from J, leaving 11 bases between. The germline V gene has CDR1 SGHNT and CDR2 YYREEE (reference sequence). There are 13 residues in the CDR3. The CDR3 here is CASSSPPAYEQYF. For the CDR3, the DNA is TGTGCCAGCAGCTCACCACCAGCTTACGAGCAGTACTTC.

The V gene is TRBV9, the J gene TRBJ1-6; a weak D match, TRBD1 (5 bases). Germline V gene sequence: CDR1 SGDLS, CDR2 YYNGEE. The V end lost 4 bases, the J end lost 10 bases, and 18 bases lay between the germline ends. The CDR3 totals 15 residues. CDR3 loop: CASSPLLGGESPLHF. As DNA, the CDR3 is TGTGCCAGCAGCCCCCTCTTGGGGGGGGAATCACCCCTCCACTTT.

CDR3 sequence reads: CASSQVGRVEQFF. The CDR3 DNA sequence: TGCGCCAGCAGCCAAGTCGGCCGCGTGGAGCAGTTCTTC. The chain combines TRBV4-3 with TRBJ2-1, with D uncertain. This CDR3 region has 13 residues. CDR1 LGHNA and CDR2 YSLEER come from the germline V gene. Trimming removed 1 base at V and 10 bases at J, with 11 bases between.

The CDR3 DNA sequence: TGCAGCGTTGAAGATCGACAGAGCTACAATGAGCAGTTCTTC. Residues: CSVEDRQSYNEQFF. The chain has TRBV29-1 and TRBJ2-1; a weak D match, TRBD1 (5 bases). The CDR3 loop spans 14 amino acids. Trimming removed 0 bases at V and 3 bases at J, with 9 bases between. Germline CDR1 reads SQVTM; CDR2 reads ANQGSEA.

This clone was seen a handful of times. The CDR3 loop reads CASSRAGSTEAFF. The CDR3 coding sequence is TGTGCCAGTAGTAGGGCCGGGAGCACTGAAGCTTTCTTT. The chain couples TRBV19 to TRBJ1-1; D uncertain. V lost 4 bases, J lost 4 bases, and 10 bases lay in between. Germline CDR1 and CDR2: LNHDA and SQIVND (reference sequence). CDR3 length: 13 residues.

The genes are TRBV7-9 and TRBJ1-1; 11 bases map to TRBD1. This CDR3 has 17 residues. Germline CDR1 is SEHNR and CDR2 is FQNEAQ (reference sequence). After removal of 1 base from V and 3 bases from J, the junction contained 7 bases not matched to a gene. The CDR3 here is CASSLGTGGVVDTEAFF. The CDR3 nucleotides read TGTGCCAGCAGCTTAGGGACAGGGGGCGTTGTGGACACTGAAGCTTTCTTT.

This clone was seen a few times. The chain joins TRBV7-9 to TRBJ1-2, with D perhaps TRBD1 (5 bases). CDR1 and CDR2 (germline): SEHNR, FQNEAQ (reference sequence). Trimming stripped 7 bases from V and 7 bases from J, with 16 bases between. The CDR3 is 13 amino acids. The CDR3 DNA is TGTGCCAGCATCGAGGACAACTACGGTGGCTACACCTTC. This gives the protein CASIEDNYGGYTF. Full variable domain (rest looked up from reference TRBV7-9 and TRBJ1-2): DTGVSQNPRHKITKRGQNVTFRCDPISEHNRLYWYRQTLGQGPEFLTYFQNEAQLEKSRLLSDRFSAERPKGSFSTLEIQRTEQGDSAMYLCASIEDNYGGYTFGSGTRLTVV.

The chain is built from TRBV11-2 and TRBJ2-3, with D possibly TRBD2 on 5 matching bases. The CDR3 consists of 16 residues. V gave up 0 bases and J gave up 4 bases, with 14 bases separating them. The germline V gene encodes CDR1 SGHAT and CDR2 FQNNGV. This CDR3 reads CASSLDRGESSDTQYF. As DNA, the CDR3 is TGTGCCAGCAGCTTAGATCGGGGTGAGTCGTCAGATACGCAGTATTTT.

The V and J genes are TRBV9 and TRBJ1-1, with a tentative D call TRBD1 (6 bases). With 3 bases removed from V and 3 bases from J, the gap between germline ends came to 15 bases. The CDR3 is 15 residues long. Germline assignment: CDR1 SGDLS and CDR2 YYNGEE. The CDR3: CASSARGESYTEAFF. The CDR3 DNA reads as TGTGCCAGCAGCGCAAGGGGGGAAAGCTACACTGAAGCTTTCTTT.

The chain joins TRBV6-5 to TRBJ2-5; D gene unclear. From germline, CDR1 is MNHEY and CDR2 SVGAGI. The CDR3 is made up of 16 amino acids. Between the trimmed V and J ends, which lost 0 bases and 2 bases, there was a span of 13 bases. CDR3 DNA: TGTGCCAGCAGTTACTCCTTCTCCCGGGCGCAAGAGACCCAGTACTTC. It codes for CASSYSFSRAQETQYF.

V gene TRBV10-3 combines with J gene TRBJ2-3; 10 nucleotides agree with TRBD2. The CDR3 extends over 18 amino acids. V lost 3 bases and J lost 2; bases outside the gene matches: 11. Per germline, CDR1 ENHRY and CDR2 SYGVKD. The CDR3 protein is CAISDSVAGGTDTDTQYF. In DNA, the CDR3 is TGTGCCATCAGTGATTCGGTAGCGGGGGGAACCGACACAGATACGCAGTATTTT.

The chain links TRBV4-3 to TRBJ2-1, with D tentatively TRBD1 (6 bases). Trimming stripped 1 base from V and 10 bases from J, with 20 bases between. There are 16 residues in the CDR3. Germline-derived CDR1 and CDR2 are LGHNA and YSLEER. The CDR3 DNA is TGCGCCAGCAGCCAAGGGGCTAGGGGCCTTACAGGGGAGCAGTTCTTC. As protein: CASSQGARGLTGEQFF.

CDR3: CASSLAPLMNTEAFF. CDR3 DNA: TGCGCCAGCAGCTTGGCCCCACTCATGAACACTGAAGCTTTCTTT. This sequence joins TRBV5-1 and TRBJ1-1; unclear D gene. Germline CDR1 and CDR2: SGHRS and YFSETQ. The length of the CDR3 is 15 residues. Trimming stripped 0 bases from V and 0 bases from J, with 9 bases between.

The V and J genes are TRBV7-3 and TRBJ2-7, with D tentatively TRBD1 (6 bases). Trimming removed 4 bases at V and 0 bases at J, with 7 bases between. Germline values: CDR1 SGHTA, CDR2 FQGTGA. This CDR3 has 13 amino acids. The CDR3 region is CASSSDSSYEQYF. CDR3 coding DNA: TGTGCCAGCAGCTCGGACAGCTCCTACGAGCAGTACTTC.

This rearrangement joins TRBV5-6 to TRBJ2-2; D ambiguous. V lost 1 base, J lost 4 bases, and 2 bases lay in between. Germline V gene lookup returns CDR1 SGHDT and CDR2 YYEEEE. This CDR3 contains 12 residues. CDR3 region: CASSLPTGELFF. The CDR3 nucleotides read TGTGCCAGCAGCTTGCCCACCGGGGAGCTGTTTTTT.

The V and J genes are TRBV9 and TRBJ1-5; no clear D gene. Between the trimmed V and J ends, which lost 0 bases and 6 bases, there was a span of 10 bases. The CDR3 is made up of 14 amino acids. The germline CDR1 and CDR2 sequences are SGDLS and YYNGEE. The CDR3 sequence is CASSVGVDPQPQHF. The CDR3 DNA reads TGTGCCAGCAGCGTAGGCGTGGACCCTCAGCCCCAGCATTTT. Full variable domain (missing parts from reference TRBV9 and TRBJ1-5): DSGVTQTPKHLITATGQRVTLRCSPRSGDLSVYWYQQSLDQGLQFLIQYYNGEERAKGNILERFSAQQFPDLHSELNLSSLELGDSALYFCASSVGVDPQPQHFGDGTRLSIL.

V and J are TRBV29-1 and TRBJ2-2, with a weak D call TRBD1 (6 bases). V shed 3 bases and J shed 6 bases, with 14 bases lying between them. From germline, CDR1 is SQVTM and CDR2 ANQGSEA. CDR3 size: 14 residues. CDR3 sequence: CSVETTGSPGELFF. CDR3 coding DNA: TGCAGCGTTGAGACAACAGGGTCCCCCGGGGAGCTGTTTTTT.

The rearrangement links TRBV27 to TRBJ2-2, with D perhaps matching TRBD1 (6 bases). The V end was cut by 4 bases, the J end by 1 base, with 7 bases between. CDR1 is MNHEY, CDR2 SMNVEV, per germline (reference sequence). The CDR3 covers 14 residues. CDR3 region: CASSWTENTGELFF. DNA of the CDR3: TGTGCCAGCAGTTGGACAGAGAACACCGGGGAGCTGTTTTTT.

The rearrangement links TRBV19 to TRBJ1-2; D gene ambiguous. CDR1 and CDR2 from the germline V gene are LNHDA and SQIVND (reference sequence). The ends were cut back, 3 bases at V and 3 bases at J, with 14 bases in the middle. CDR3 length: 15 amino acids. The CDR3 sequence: CASSIDYPGYYGYTF. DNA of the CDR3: TGTGCCAGTAGTATCGACTACCCGGGCTACTATGGCTACACCTTC.

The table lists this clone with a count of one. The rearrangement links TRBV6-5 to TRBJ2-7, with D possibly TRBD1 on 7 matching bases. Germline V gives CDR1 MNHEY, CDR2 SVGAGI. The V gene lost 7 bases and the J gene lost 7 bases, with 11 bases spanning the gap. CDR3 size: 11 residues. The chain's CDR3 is CASTQGGEQYF. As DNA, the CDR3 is TGTGCCAGCACCCAGGGGGGAGAGCAGTACTTC.